This T cell receptor beta chain was observed in a study of cytomegalovirus exposure and HLA in healthy donors. General study results and limits: For most TCR beta V segments, an earlier analysis put the productive rate at about 87% or about 30% of the time.

Primers included in the PCR were 60 Vbeta and 13 Jbeta primers. Some clones are missing from TCRdb's copy, which holds only in-frame ones; the method was immunoSEQ multiplex PCR. The sample carries around 120,000 clones, less than 75% recorded once. Germline CDR1 and CDR2: LGHNA and YNFKEQ. This CDR3 region has 19 residues. V dropped 0 bases and J dropped 2; count of bases not matched to a gene: 12. This clone appeared once. The antigen is unknown. The chain recombines TRBV4-2 with TRBJ2-3; 9 positions match TRBD2. Sequenced input: PBMCs. The sequence derives from a middle-aged woman in good health and CMV-seronegative. CDR3 nucleotide sequence: TGTGCCAGCAGCCAAGAAGGTGCGGGGGGGCAGGGAATCACAGATACGCAGTATTTT. This translates into CASSQEGAGGQGITDTQYF.